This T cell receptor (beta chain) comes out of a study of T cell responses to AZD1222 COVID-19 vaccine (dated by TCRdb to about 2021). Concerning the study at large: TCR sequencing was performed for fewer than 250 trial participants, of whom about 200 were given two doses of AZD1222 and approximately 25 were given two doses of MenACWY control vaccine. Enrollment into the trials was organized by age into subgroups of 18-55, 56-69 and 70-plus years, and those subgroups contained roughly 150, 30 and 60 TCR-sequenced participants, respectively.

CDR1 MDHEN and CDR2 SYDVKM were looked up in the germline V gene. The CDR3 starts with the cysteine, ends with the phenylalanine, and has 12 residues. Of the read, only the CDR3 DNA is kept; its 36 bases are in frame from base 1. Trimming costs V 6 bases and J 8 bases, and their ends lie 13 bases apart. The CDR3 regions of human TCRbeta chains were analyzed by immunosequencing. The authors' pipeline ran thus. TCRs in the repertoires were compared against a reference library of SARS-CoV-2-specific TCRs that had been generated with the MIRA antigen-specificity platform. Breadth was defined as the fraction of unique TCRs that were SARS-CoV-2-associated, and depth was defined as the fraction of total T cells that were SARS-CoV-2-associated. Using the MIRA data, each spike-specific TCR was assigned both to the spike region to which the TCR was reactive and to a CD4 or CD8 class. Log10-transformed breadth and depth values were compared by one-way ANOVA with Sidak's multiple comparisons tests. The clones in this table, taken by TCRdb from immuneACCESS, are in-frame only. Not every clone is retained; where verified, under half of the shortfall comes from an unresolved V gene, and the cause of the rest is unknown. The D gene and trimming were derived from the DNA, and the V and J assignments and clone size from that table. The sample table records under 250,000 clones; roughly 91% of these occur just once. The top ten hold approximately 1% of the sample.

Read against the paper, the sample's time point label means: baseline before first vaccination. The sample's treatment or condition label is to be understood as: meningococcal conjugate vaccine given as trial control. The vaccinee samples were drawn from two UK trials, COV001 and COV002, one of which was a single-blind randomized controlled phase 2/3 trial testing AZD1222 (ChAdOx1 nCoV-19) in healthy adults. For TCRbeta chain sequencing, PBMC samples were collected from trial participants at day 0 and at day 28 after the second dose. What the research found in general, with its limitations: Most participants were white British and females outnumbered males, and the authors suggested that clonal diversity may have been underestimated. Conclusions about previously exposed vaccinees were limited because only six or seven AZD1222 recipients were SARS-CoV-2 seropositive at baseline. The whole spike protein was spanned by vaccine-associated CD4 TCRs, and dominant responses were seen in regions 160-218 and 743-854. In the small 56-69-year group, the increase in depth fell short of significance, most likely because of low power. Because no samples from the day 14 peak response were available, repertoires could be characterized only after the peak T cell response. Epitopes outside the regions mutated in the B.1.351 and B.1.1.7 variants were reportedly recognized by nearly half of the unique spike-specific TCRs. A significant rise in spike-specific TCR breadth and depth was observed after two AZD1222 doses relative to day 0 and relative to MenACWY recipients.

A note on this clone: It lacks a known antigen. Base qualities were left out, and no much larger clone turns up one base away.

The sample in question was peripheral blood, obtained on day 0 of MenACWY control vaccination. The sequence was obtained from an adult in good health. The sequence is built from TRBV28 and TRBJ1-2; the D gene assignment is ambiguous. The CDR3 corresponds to CASRTVVRGYTF. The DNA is TGTGCCAGCAGGACCGTGGTGAGAGGCTACACCTTC.